The T cell receptor beta chain described here comes from a study of Ad26.COV2.S vaccination and SARS-CoV-2 variants (dated by TCRdb to the early 2020s). In the study overall: Vaccine-arm donors came from COV1001, a multicentre, randomized, double-blind, placebo-controlled phase I-IIa trial of Ad26.COV2.S in healthy adults. Ad26.COV2.S was administered intramuscularly at a dose of 5x10^10 or 1x10^11 viral particles, either as one shot or as two shots given 56 days apart. TCRbeta repertoire sequencing was used to assess the specificity and breadth of SARS-CoV-2-reactive T cell receptors after Ad26.COV2.S vaccination. A total of roughly 32 samples were included in the TCR-sequenced set, comprising around 19 Ad26.COV2.S vaccine recipients, 5 placebo recipients and 8 SARS-CoV-2 convalescent individuals. Trial participants were randomized into five groups of five: low-dose or high-dose Ad26.COV2.S given once or twice, or placebo on both occasions. Blinding of investigators to trial group allocation was maintained during experiments and outcome assessment. General conclusions and limits of the study: Higher spike-specific TCR breadth was observed in Ad26.COV2.S recipients than in placebo recipients (P = 0.0014). Substantial breadth of spike-specific CD8+ and CD4+ T cell responses was reported after vaccination. Comparing responses between vaccine doses or regimens was not something the study was powered to do. Vaccine and placebo recipients had similar non-spike TCR breadth, a finding consistent with the vaccine containing only spike. The authors noted that total T cell responses may have been underestimated by the TCR breadth and depth analyses.

The immunoSEQ Assay was the method used to sequence TCRbeta CDR3 regions. After extraction, genomic DNA underwent amplification by bias-controlled multiplex PCR, followed by high-throughput sequencing. Concerning the study's data processing: To quantify the absolute abundance of each unique TCRbeta CDR3 region, sequences were collapsed and filtered. Usable DNA was measured by amplifying reference genes present in all nucleated cells, and TCRbeta template counts were normalized to that usable DNA to estimate T cell fraction. Repertoire TCRs were annotated as SARS-CoV-2-specific by exact matching of V gene, CDR3 amino acid sequence and J gene to a known reactive TCR set. MIRA supplied the reference SARS-CoV-2 TCR set, which was filtered for enrichment in COVID-19-positive ImmuneCODE repertoires so that public or cross-reactive TCRs were removed. Using the MIRA antigens, annotated TCRs were further analysed by specific ORF or by position within an ORF. Breadth was defined as the number of annotated unique rearrangements divided by the total number of unique productive rearrangements, and depth was defined as the summed frequency of the annotated unique rearrangements. TCR breadth was compared between groups using two-sided Wilcoxon rank-sum tests. The table comes from immuneACCESS by way of TCRdb, which keeps in-frame sequences with V and J called. Part of the clones is missing from these tables; in studies checked, under half for an unresolved V gene and the rest for unknown reasons. That table furnishes V, J and clone size, whereas the DNA furnished D and trimming. The sample yields 380,000 or so clones; around 82% were counted once. The ten largest clones capture approximately 7.8% of the sample.

The sample's treatment or condition label, in plain terms: around 19 received Ad26.COV2.S at low or high dose, single or two shots; 5 received placebo; per-sample allocation not given. For vaccine and placebo recipients, repertoires were sequenced using samples collected on day 63 after the first injection. Cohort 1b enrolled fewer than 30 adults aged 18-55 years at a single site in Boston, USA, between 29 July and 7 August 2020. Ad26.COV2.S consisted of a replication-incompetent adenovirus type 26 vector by which a prefusion-stabilized SARS-CoV-2 spike protein from the original Wuhan strain was expressed. With regard to this clone: This clone's antigen is unknown. No much larger clonotype is one base removed from it; base qualities were not supplied.

Between the V and J ends, shortened by 8 bases and 7 bases respectively, the junction contains 12 bases. Including cysteine and phenylalanine, the CDR3 has 12 amino acids. Only the CDR3 portion is preserved as DNA: 36 bases, with reading frame beginning at the first base. The rearranged segments are TRBV12-3 or TRBV12-4 and TRBJ2-1, with the D gene tentatively TRBD1 or TRBD2, based on 5 matching bases in each. Sequences were derived from peripheral blood, sampled in a trial of Ad26.COV2.S vaccine versus placebo. This receptor was identified in a person between 18 and 59 years old who received the Ad26.COV2.S COVID-19 vaccine or a placebo. The sequenced DNA: TGTGCCAGCGGGGGAGATTTTAATGAGCAGTTCTTC. Protein translation: CASGGDFNEQFF.